Listed below are T cell receptor beta chains from one sample, sequenced in a study of immune evolution from preneoplasia to lung adenocarcinoma. Assay: immunoSEQ multiplex PCR; the TCRdb copy retains only in-frame clones and omits some. The sample holds tens of thousands of clones, under 80% seen once. Input material: FFPE invasive lung adenocarcinoma tissue. Receptors originate from a person aged 55 to 69 with lung adenocarcinoma. The CDR3 runs from the conserved cysteine through the conserved F or W. Fields, in order: J gene, D gene, clone size, V gene, CDR3 DNA, CDR3 protein. The D gene is left open where the match is weak. Size is stated for part of the rows, as once, few or many counts, or as a class when the clone is expanded.

J: TRBJ2-1
D: NA
size: NA
V: TRBV19
DNA: TGTGCCAGTAGTTCGAGGGACAAGCGAAGTGAGCAGTTCTTC
CDR3: CASSSRDKRSEQFF

J: TRBJ2-7
D: TRBD1
size: NA
V: TRBV6-4
DNA: TGTGCCAGCAGACACCGGGACAGTTACGAGCAGTACTTC
CDR3: CASRHRDSYEQYF

J: TRBJ1-5
D: NA
size: few
V: TRBV2
DNA: TGTGCCAGCAGTGGAAGGGGGGATAGCAATCAGCCCCAGCATTTT
CDR3: CASSGRGDSNQPQHF

J: TRBJ1-2
D: NA
size: NA
V: TRBV28
DNA: TGTGCCAGCAGTATACAGGGAGACTATGGCTACACCTTC
CDR3: CASSIQGDYGYTF

J: TRBJ1-5
D: NA
size: NA
V: TRBV12-5
DNA: TGTGCTAGTGGTTTGGGGGACGTCGGCAATCAGCCCCAGCATTTT
CDR3: CASGLGDVGNQPQHF

J: TRBJ2-2
D: NA
size: NA
V: TRBV30
DNA: TGTGCCTGGAGTGTGAGGGGCGCCGGGGAGCTGTTTTTT
CDR3: CAWSVRGAGELFF

J: TRBJ2-7
D: NA
size: NA
V: TRBV7-2
DNA: TGTGCCAGCAGCTTAGACCCGGTGGGCTCCTACGAGCAGTACTTC
CDR3: CASSLDPVGSYEQYF

J: TRBJ2-7
D: TRBD2
size: NA
V: TRBV28
DNA: TGTGCCAGCAAAGGGACTAGCGGCTACGAGCAGTACTTC
CDR3: CASKGTSGYEQYF

J: TRBJ1-5
D: NA
size: few
V: TRBV11-2
DNA: TGTGCCAGCAGCTTAATCCCCCATCAGCCCCAGCATTTT
CDR3: CASSLIPHQPQHF

J: TRBJ2-3
D: NA
size: NA
V: TRBV5-4
DNA: TGTGCCAGCAACCGGGACTCCCGCACAGATACGCAGTATTTT
CDR3: CASNRDSRTDTQYF

J: TRBJ2-7
D: NA
size: NA
V: TRBV7-3
DNA: TGTGCCAGCAGCTTAGGGTCAGGAGGATACGAGCAGTACTTC
CDR3: CASSLGSGGYEQYF

J: TRBJ2-3
D: TRBD2
size: NA
V: TRBV7-8
DNA: TGTGCCAGCAGCTTAGTCCTTCGGACTAGCCCCAGCACAGATACGCAGTATTTT
CDR3: CASSLVLRTSPSTDTQYF

J: TRBJ2-6
D: NA
size: once
V: TRBV5-1
DNA: TGCGCCAGCAGCTCAGATCAGCCTGGGGCCAACGTCCTGACTTTC
CDR3: CASSSDQPGANVLTF

J: TRBJ2-1
D: TRBD1
size: NA
V: TRBV7-6
DNA: TGTGCCAGCAGCGAAGGGACAGGGGGCGGCAAGGGTGAGCAGTTCTTC
CDR3: CASSEGTGGGKGEQFF

J: TRBJ1-1
D: NA
size: few
V: TRBV14
DNA: TGTGCCAGCAGCCAGGCTCTGGGAGGGGAAGCTTTCTTT
CDR3: CASSQALGGEAFF

J: TRBJ2-3
D: NA
size: NA
V: TRBV7-2
DNA: TGTGCCAGCAGCCTGTACAGCACAGATACGCAGTATTTT
CDR3: CASSLYSTDTQYF

J: TRBJ1-2
D: NA
size: medium-sized
V: TRBV5-4
DNA: TGTGCCAGCAGCTTGTCCCAGGGCGGATCCTATGGCTACACCTTC
CDR3: CASSLSQGGSYGYTF